These 19 T cell receptor beta chains were all obtained from the same sample, sequenced in a study of T cells after yellow fever vaccination. TCRdb passed the 5' RACE reads through MiXCR, listing each CDR3 protein once. The table records about 310,000 distinct CDR3 sequences, less than 4.5% of them present only once. This sample comprised PBMCs, obtained on the day of the yellow fever booster vaccination. Receptor source: a man younger than 35 who received the YFV17D yellow fever vaccine.

This clonotype was counted ten times or more. The chain links TRBV28 to TRBJ2-5, with D perhaps TRBD1 (5 bases). Germline lookup yields CDR1 MDHEN and CDR2 SYDVKM. CDR3 length equals 14 residues. V lost 8 bases and J 0 bases, leaving 13 bases between the germline ends. CDR3 amino acids: CASGIRTYQETQYF. The CDR3 nucleotides read TGTGCCAGCGGTATCCGGACATACCAAGAGACCCAGTACTTC.

This clonotype was recorded at least ten times. The chain uses TRBV6-5 and TRBJ1-1, with 7 positions matching TRBD1. CDR1 and CDR2 from the germline V gene are MNHEY and SVGAGI. The trim removed 2 bases at V and 3 bases at J, leaving 0 bases unmatched. CDR3 length: 13 residues. The chain's CDR3 is CASSYTGDTEAFF. In DNA form, the CDR3 reads TGTGCCAGCAGTTACACAGGGGACACTGAAGCTTTCTTT.

In its sample, this clonotype was seen many times. The gene calls are TRBV11-1 and TRBJ2-4, with 9 positions matching TRBD1. This CDR3 spans 15 amino acids. The J segment lost 9 bases and the V segment lost 5 bases, leaving 11 bases of the junction unmatched. Per germline, CDR1 SGHAT and CDR2 FQDESV (reference sequence). The CDR3 region has the DNA TGTGCCAGCAGCCACGACCGGGACAGGGCGTTCATTCAGTACTTC. Its protein is CASSHDRDRAFIQYF.

This clonotype occurred many times. The chain recombines TRBV4-3 with TRBJ2-3; D ambiguous. Germline assignment: CDR1 LGHNA and CDR2 YSLEER. V lost 0 bases and J 5 bases, leaving 6 bases between the germline ends. The CDR3 loop spans 13 amino acids. In DNA, the CDR3 is TGCGCCAGCAGCCAAGACTGGCGAGATACGCAGTATTTT. Amino acids: CASSQDWRDTQYF.

The chain is built from TRBV6-5 and TRBJ1-2; D perhaps matches TRBD1 (5 bases). Germline CDR1 is MNHEY and CDR2 is SVGAGI. V was cut by 7 bases and J by 8 bases, with 17 bases left in between. The CDR3 runs to 13 residues. For the CDR3, the DNA is TGTGCCAGCATCAAGTCGGGACCCAAAGGCTACACCTTC. It codes for CASIKSGPKGYTF.

This clonotype was observed at least ten times. The CDR3 spells CASSSDQGSYYEQYF. Written as DNA, the CDR3 is TGTGCCAGCAGCTCGGACCAGGGGTCATACTACGAGCAGTACTTC. The genes are TRBV5-4 and TRBJ2-7, with D maybe TRBD1 (6 bases). The CDR3 extends over 15 amino acids. The V gene lost 3 bases and the J gene lost 3 bases, with 16 bases spanning the gap. CDR1 SGHNT and CDR2 YYREEE come from the germline V gene (reference sequence).

CDR3 region: CASSRYPQGSTYEQYV. The CDR3 nucleotides are TGTGCCAGCAGCCGCTACCCACAGGGGTCTACCTACGAGCAGTACGTC. The gene calls are TRBV6-2 or TRBV6-3 and TRBJ2-7; 7 nucleotides agree with TRBD1. With V trimmed by 6 bases and J by 2 bases, 13 bases remained unmatched. CDR1 and CDR2 from the germline V gene are MNHEY and SVGEGT. The CDR3 is made up of 16 amino acids.

The chain couples TRBV28 to TRBJ2-7; D is unresolved. CDR3 length: 11 amino acids. Trimming took off 6 bases at V and 3 bases at J, with 6 bases between the two ends. The germline CDR1 and CDR2 sequences are MDHEN and SYDVKM. The CDR3: CASRRNYEQYV. DNA for the CDR3: TGTGCCAGCAGACGGAACTACGAGCAGTACGTC.

This clonotype appeared a few times. The J gene is TRBJ2-2, the V gene TRBV7-9; D possibly corresponds to TRBD1 (7 bases). Germline loops: CDR1 SEHNR, CDR2 FQNEAQ (reference sequence). With 6 bases removed from V and 0 bases from J, the gap between germline ends came to 11 bases. The CDR3 covers 15 residues. CDR3 sequence: CASREGATNTGELFF. The CDR3, as DNA: TGTGCCAGCAGGGAGGGGGCAACGAACACCGGGGAGCTGTTTTTT.

The V gene is TRBV7-2, the J gene TRBJ2-3; no definite D call. The germline V gene encodes CDR1 SGHTA and CDR2 FQGNSA. The CDR3 runs 11 residues. Trimming took off 3 bases at V and 6 bases at J, with 4 bases between the two ends. The CDR3 sequence: CASSFYDTQYF. The CDR3 DNA follows: TGTGCCAGCAGCTTCTACGATACGCAGTATTTT.

This clonotype was counted at least ten times. This chain joins TRBV21-1 and TRBJ1-1; the table's D call of TRBD1 was not tested on the DNA. TRBV21-1 is a pseudogene locus. CDR3 length: 17 residues. The CDR3 DNA follows: TGTGCCAGCAGCAAAGTGGGCCGGGCAGGGGCCGGCACTGAAGCTTTCTTT. It encodes CASSKVGRAGAGTEAFF.

This clonotype has only a few counts. The chain carries TRBV20-1 and TRBJ2-5, with D tentatively TRBD2 (5 bases). The CDR3 covers 14 residues. Deletions cut 0 bases from V and 5 bases from J, with 13 bases between. The germline gives CDR1 DFQATT, CDR2 SNEGSKA (reference sequence). The chain's CDR3 is CSARDTLAGETQYF. CDR3 bases: TGCAGTGCTAGAGATACCCTAGCTGGGGAGACCCAGTACTTC.

The chain is built from TRBV19 and TRBJ1-1; D perhaps matches TRBD1 (5 bases). CDR1 and CDR2 from the germline V gene are LNHDA and SQIVND (reference sequence). V shed 3 bases and J shed 2 bases, with 19 bases lying between them. This CDR3 spans 17 amino acids. In nucleotides, the CDR3 is TGTGCCAGTAGTATCCGGGGCAGGGCGATAAGAAACACTGAAGCTTTCTTT. This codes for CASSIRGRAIRNTEAFF.

Ten or more counts support this clonotype. V is TRBV5-5 and J is TRBJ2-5, with unresolved D. This CDR3 comprises 14 residues. Trimming took 2 bases from V and 2 from J, leaving 10 bases between them. In germline, CDR1 is SGHKS, CDR2 YYEKEE (reference sequence). The CDR3 DNA reads as TGTGCCAGCAGCTTACGGTCAGCGCAAGAGACCCAGTACTTC. Encoded protein: CASSLRSAQETQYF.

This clonotype came up many times. The chain recombines TRBV15 with TRBJ2-1, with D maybe TRBD1 (5 bases). Trimming removed 7 bases from V and 3 bases from J, with 13 bases in between. Per germline, CDR1 LNHNV and CDR2 YYDKDF (reference sequence). The CDR3 length is 14 residues. The CDR3 protein is CATKEQENYNEQFF. The CDR3 DNA follows: TGTGCCACCAAGGAACAGGAAAACTACAATGAGCAGTTCTTC.

V usage is TRBV25-1 and J usage is TRBJ1-1, with 8 positions matching TRBD1. The V and J ends lost 5 bases and 4 bases, in that order; junction bases with no gene match: 6. Germline lookup yields CDR1 MGHDK and CDR2 SYGVNS. This CDR3 has 14 amino acids. This CDR3 is CASSRDRGPTEAFF. The CDR3 nucleotides are TGTGCCAGCAGTAGAGACAGGGGCCCCACTGAAGCTTTCTTT.

This clonotype was detected many times. V is TRBV12-3 or TRBV12-4 and J is TRBJ2-5; unclear D gene. The V gene lost 5 bases and the J gene lost 0 bases, with 4 bases spanning the gap. This CDR3 is built from 12 residues. The CDR3, as DNA: TGTGCCAGCAGTCTCCACCAAGAGACCCAGTACTTC. It translates to CASSLHQETQYF.

This clonotype was observed at least ten times. V usage is TRBV4-1 and J usage is TRBJ2-1; the D call may be TRBD1 or TRBD2 (6 bases each). Germline lookup yields CDR1 MGHRA and CDR2 YSYEKL. CDR3 length equals 17 residues. With 3 bases removed from V and 5 bases from J, the gap between germline ends came to 20 bases. CDR3 nucleotides: TGCGCCAGCAGCCAGACCCCCCCGGAGGGGGGCCACAATGAGCAGTTCTTC. Protein: CASSQTPPEGGHNEQFF.

This chain connects TRBV18 to TRBJ1-3; 9 nucleotides match TRBD1. The trim removed 4 bases at V and 4 bases at J, leaving 5 bases unmatched. The CDR3 extends over 15 amino acids. Germline loops: CDR1 KGHSH, CDR2 LQKENI. Here the CDR3 reads CASSRDRASGNTIYF. CDR3 bases: TGTGCCAGCTCACGGGACAGGGCCTCAGGAAACACCATATATTTT.